The rows below give T cell receptor beta chains drawn from one sample of a study of regulatory T cells in long-lasting Graves disease. TCRdb independently ran MiXCR on the multiplex PCR reads; one entry per CDR3 protein. The repertoire holds roughly 400,000 distinct CDR3 sequences, with around 15% as singletons. The sample was also reused in another study, on T cells in Graves' hyperthyroidism and ophthalmopathy.

The source material was peripheral blood mononuclear cells (PBMCs), sampled at new diagnosis, from a patient treated with antithyroid drugs. The origin of the receptors is a woman younger than 35 with Graves disease. The CDR3 runs from the conserved cysteine through the conserved F or W. The order of the fields is clone size, J gene, D gene, V gene, CDR3 protein, CDR3 DNA. The D gene is left open where the match is weak. Not every row has a clone size; where given, it reads once, few, many or a size class.

. | TRBJ2-7 | . | TRBV6-5 | CASSLGSSSYEQYF | TGTGCCAGCAGTTTGGGCAGTAGCTCCTACGAGCAGTACTTC
few | TRBJ1-1 | . | TRBV5-1 | CASSLLGGENTEAFF | TGCGCCAGCAGCTTGTTAGGGGGAGAGAACACTGAAGCTTTCTTT
few | TRBJ1-5 | TRBD1 | TRBV7-2 | CASSRTGGSDQPQHF | TGTGCCAGCAGCCGGACAGGGGGTTCAGATCAGCCCCAGCATTTT
. | TRBJ1-2 | TRBD1 | TRBV11-2 | CASSFGTQGARHSDGYTF | TGTGCCAGCAGCTTTGGTACACAGGGGGCGAGGCATTCGGATGGCTACACCTTC
many | TRBJ2-2 | . | TRBV12-3/TRBV12-4 | CAGGGGTNTGELFF | TGTGCTGGTGGCGGCGGGACGAACACCGGGGAGCTGTTTTTT
many | TRBJ2-3 | . | TRBV12-3/TRBV12-4 | CASSFWLADTQYF | TGTGCCAGCAGTTTTTGGCTTGCAGATACGCAGTATTTT
few | TRBJ2-5 | . | TRBV3-1 | CASSRGTFQETQYF | TGTGCCAGCAGCCGCGGGACTTTTCAAGAGACCCAGTACTTC
many | TRBJ2-1 | TRBD2 | TRBV11-2 | CASSNRLAGGPYNEQFF | TGTGCCAGCAGCAACCGGTTAGCGGGAGGGCCCTACAATGAGCAGTTCTTC
many | TRBJ2-3 | TRBD2 | TRBV27 | CASSFRGLGTDTQYF | TGTGCCAGCAGTTTCCGGGGACTAGGCACAGATACGCAGTATTTT
. | TRBJ1-1 | . | TRBV12-3/TRBV12-4 | CASNSLGSTEAFF | TGTGCCAGCAATTCTTTGGGTTCCACTGAAGCTTTCTTT
. | TRBJ1-1 | TRBD1 | TRBV19 | CASSYGRDRVVTEAFF | TGTGCCAGTAGCTATGGCCGGGACAGGGTGGTCACTGAAGCTTTCTTT
many | TRBJ2-3 | . | TRBV4-1 | CASSLQSTDTQYF | TGCGCCAGTAGCCTACAGAGCACAGATACGCAGTATTTT
. | TRBJ1-2 | . | TRBV27 | CASSYTGLYGYTF | TGTGCCAGCAGTTACACAGGGTTGTATGGCTACACCTTC
many | TRBJ2-3 | . | TRBV28 | CASSDPGSPTDTQYF | TGTGCCAGCAGTGATCCGGGATCCCCCACAGATACGCAGTATTTT
many | TRBJ2-1 | . | TRBV28 | CASSSPRGSDEQFF | TGTGCCAGCAGCAGCCCGAGGGGGTCCGATGAGCAGTTCTTC
many | TRBJ2-3 | TRBD2 | TRBV28 | CASRRSGRGDTQYF | TGTGCCAGCAGACGTAGCGGGAGGGGAGATACGCAGTATTTT
. | TRBJ1-6 | TRBD1 | TRBV10-3 | CAISPGTASPLHF | TGTGCCATCAGCCCCGGGACAGCTTCACCCCTCCACTTT
many | TRBJ2-1 | . | TRBV11-3 | CASSSRTSYNEQFF | TGTGCCAGCAGCTCCCGGACCAGCTACAATGAGCAGTTCTTC
many | TRBJ2-7 | TRBD2 | TRBV7-2 | CASSQRAGGSSYEQYF | TGTGCCAGCAGCCAGAGGGCGGGAGGGAGCTCCTACGAGCAGTACTTC
many | TRBJ2-3 | TRBD2 | TRBV27 | CASSLSAAGGPGDTQYF | TGTGCCAGCAGTTTATCGGCAGCGGGAGGGCCGGGGGATACGCAGTATTTT
few | TRBJ1-1 | . | TRBV3-1 | CASSALNTEAFF | TGTGCCAGCAGCGCACTGAACACTGAAGCTTTCTTT
. | TRBJ2-5 | TRBD1 | TRBV29-1 | CSSQTGVQETQYF | TGCAGCTCACAGACAGGGGTCCAAGAGACCCAGTACTTC
. | TRBJ2-2 | . | TRBV19 | CASSIGAWTGELFF | TGTGCCAGTAGTATAGGGGCGTGGACCGGGGAGCTGTTTTTT
. | TRBJ1-4 | . | TRBV6-1 | CASSAGALRGEKLFF | TGTGCCAGCAGTGCTGGGGCCCTAAGAGGTGAAAAACTGTTTTTT
few | TRBJ1-6 | . | TRBV28 | CASAQGNSPLHF | TGTGCCAGCGCCCAGGGGAATTCACCCCTCCACTTT
few | TRBJ1-2 | . | TRBV10-3 | CAISEGQDGGYTF | TGTGCCATCAGTGAGGGCCAGGACGGTGGCTACACCTTC
few | TRBJ2-3 | TRBD2 | TRBV6-4 | CASSEEAGGQDTQYF | TGTGCCAGCAGTGAGGAAGCGGGAGGGCAGGATACGCAGTATTTT
many | TRBJ1-2 | . | TRBV5-1 | CASSLGDSISYGYTF | TGCGCCAGCAGCTTGGGGGATTCGATATCTTATGGCTACACCTTC
many | TRBJ2-5 | TRBD1 | TRBV24-1 | CATSDVGQGAFRETQYF | TGTGCCACCAGTGATGTGGGACAGGGGGCTTTTCGCGAGACCCAGTACTTC
many | TRBJ2-3 | TRBD2 | TRBV3-1 | CASSQIAGGPQYF | TGTGCCAGCAGCCAAATAGCGGGAGGCCCCCAGTATTTT
many | TRBJ1-2 | . | TRBV18 | CASSPLDTNYGYTF | TGTGCCAGCTCTCCCCTGGATACTAACTATGGCTACACCTTC
many | TRBJ1-2 | TRBD1 | TRBV5-1 | CASSEGQSHGYTF | TGCGCCAGCAGCGAGGGACAGTCTCATGGCTACACCTTC
. | TRBJ2-7 | TRBD1 | TRBV3-1 | CASSQRAPGTGVSYEQYF | TGTGCCAGCAGCCAAAGAGCCCCGGGGACAGGGGTATCCTACGAGCAGTACTTC
few | TRBJ1-5 | . | TRBV4-3 | CASSQVQLNQPQHF | TGCGCCAGCAGCCAAGTCCAGCTCAATCAGCCCCAGCATTTT
many | TRBJ2-1 | . | TRBV28 | CASSLNREQFF | TGTGCCAGCAGTCTGAACAGGGAGCAGTTCTTC
. | TRBJ2-7 | . | TRBV18 | CASSPREYESQYF | TGTGCCAGCTCACCACGGGAGTACGAGTCTCAGTACTTC
few | TRBJ1-1 | . | TRBV2 | CASSEKGGLNTEAFF | TGTGCCAGCAGCGAGAAAGGGGGTTTGAACACTGAAGCTTTCTTT
many | TRBJ2-3 | . | TRBV20-1 | CSVVPRTYTDTQYF | TGCAGTGTCGTCCCCAGGACCTATACAGATACGCAGTATTTT
. | TRBJ2-1 | TRBD2 | TRBV30 | CAWTIDSGRGEQFF | TGTGCCTGGACTATAGACAGCGGGAGAGGGGAGCAGTTCTTC
. | TRBJ1-3 | . | TRBV6-2/TRBV6-3 | CASRSGGARRNTIYF | TGTGCCAGCAGGTCCGGGGGCGCGCGGAGAAACACCATATATTTT
many | TRBJ1-5 | . | TRBV28 | CASRIGRLSNQPQHF | TGTGCCAGCAGAATTGGACGGCTGAGCAATCAGCCCCAGCATTTT
. | TRBJ2-1 | TRBD2 | TRBV10-2 | CASSLEREAYNEQFF | TGCGCCAGCAGTTTGGAGCGGGAGGCCTACAATGAGCAGTTCTTC
few | TRBJ2-4 | . | TRBV3-1 | CASSQDLGVAPLAKNIQYF | TGTGCCAGCAGCCAAGATTTGGGGGTAGCGCCTCTAGCCAAAAACATTCAGTACTTC
. | TRBJ2-7 | . | TRBV28 | CASSPTGHVSYEQYF | TGTGCCAGCAGTCCTACAGGGCATGTATCCTACGAGCAGTACTTC
many | TRBJ1-5 | . | TRBV2 | CASSGHHQPQHF | TGTGCCAGCAGTGGACATCATCAGCCCCAGCATTTT
few | TRBJ2-1 | . | TRBV19 | CASTRVEQFF | TGTGCCAGTACCCGTGTTGAGCAGTTCTTC
many | TRBJ2-5 | . | TRBV12-3/TRBV12-4 | CASSLGSETQYF | TGTGCCAGCAGTCTCGGGTCGGAGACCCAGTACTTC
many | TRBJ1-1 | . | TRBV27 | CASSWDTEGRTEAFF | TGTGCCAGCAGTTGGGACACAGAGGGAAGAACTGAAGCTTTCTTT
. | TRBJ2-3 | TRBD2 | TRBV3-1 | CASSQVFGLAGDGNTDTQYF | TGTGCCAGCAGCCAAGTCTTCGGACTAGCGGGAGATGGAAACACAGATACGCAGTATTTT
few | TRBJ2-3 | . | TRBV12-3/TRBV12-4 | CASSSRTSTDTQYF | TGTGCCAGCAGTTCCCGGACTAGCACAGATACGCAGTATTTT
. | TRBJ2-1 | . | TRBV19 | CASSIGSWASSYNEQFF | TGTGCCAGTAGTATAGGTAGCTGGGCCAGCTCCTACAATGAGCAGTTCTTC